These 19 T cell receptor beta chains came from one sample sequenced in a study of T cell responses to AZD1222 COVID-19 vaccine. The protocol was immunoSEQ multiplex PCR, while the TCRdb copy is restricted to in-frame clones and leaves out a portion. The sample lists about 93,000 clones; under 90% were seen once. The specimen was peripheral blood, collected on day 0 of MenACWY control vaccination. These receptors originate from an adult in good health.

This rearrangement joins TRBV3-1 (or the pseudogene TRBV3-2) to TRBJ1-1, with D possibly being TRBD1 (5 bases). CDR1 is LGHDT and CDR2 is YNNKEL in the germline V gene (reference sequence). The CDR3 is 14 residues long. Trimming removed 3 bases at V and 1 base at J, with 9 bases between. CDR3 bases: TGTGCCAGCAGCCAGGGGCACTCGAACACTGAAGCTTTCTTT. The encoded protein is CASSQGHSNTEAFF.

The chain joins TRBV19 to TRBJ1-1; 7 bases map to TRBD1. CDR3 length: 17 amino acids. V shed 6 bases, J shed 6 bases, and the junction held 19 bases outside the gene matches. Germline CDR1 is LNHDA and CDR2 is SQIVND (reference sequence). CDR3 loop: CASSKNRGRVGGAEAFF. CDR3 DNA: TGTGCCAGTAGCAAAAACAGGGGCAGAGTGGGGGGTGCTGAAGCTTTCTTT. The full variable domain, completed using reference TRBV19 and TRBJ1-1, is DGGITQSPKYLFRKEGQNVTLSCEQNLNHDAMYWYRQDPGQGLRLIYYSQIVNDFQKGDIAEGYSVSREKKESFPLTVTSAQKNPTAFYLCASSKNRGRVGGAEAFFGQGTRLTVV.

The rearrangement uses TRBV5-6 and TRBJ2-7; D may be TRBD1 or TRBD2 (5 bases each). Trimming left V 4 bases short and J 5 bases short, with 19 bases between. Per the germline V gene, CDR1 is SGHDT and CDR2 is YYEEEE. This CDR3 is 15 amino acids long. The CDR3 reads CASSQTYTRGHEQYF. The CDR3 DNA reads as TGTGCCAGCAGCCAAACATACACTAGGGGCCACGAGCAGTACTTC.

V and J are TRBV28 and TRBJ1-1; no clear D gene. CDR1 is MDHEN and CDR2 is SYDVKM in the germline V gene. V lost 2 bases and J 4 bases, leaving 11 bases between the germline ends. The CDR3 length is 14 residues. The CDR3 region is CASSLGGGSTEAFF. The DNA for the CDR3 is TGTGCCAGCAGTTTAGGAGGAGGGTCCACTGAAGCTTTCTTT.

This chain uses TRBV3-1 (or the pseudogene TRBV3-2) with TRBJ2-7; TRBD2 matches 7 bases. Germline V gene lookup returns CDR1 LGHDT and CDR2 YNNKEL (reference sequence). The CDR3 runs 13 residues. V gave up 1 base and J gave up 6 bases; unmatched junction bases: 3. CDR3 DNA sequence: TGTGCCAGCAGCCAAGGACTAGCAGGCGAGCAGTACTTC. Encoded protein: CASSQGLAGEQYF.

This sequence joins TRBV2 and TRBJ2-1, with D possibly TRBD1 on 6 matching bases. CDR1 and CDR2 from the germline V gene are SNHLY and FYNNEI. The CDR3 is 17 amino acids. V was shortened by 2 bases and J by 7 bases, with 21 bases between the two germline ends. The CDR3 spells CASSEMRGAGARNEQFF. CDR3 DNA sequence: TGTGCCAGCAGTGAAATGAGGGGTGCAGGGGCGAGGAATGAGCAGTTCTTC.

This chain links TRBV6-5 with TRBJ2-3; TRBD1 matches 9 bases. The junction had 9 bases not matched to a gene; V was cut back by 4 bases and J by 7 bases. The CDR3 has 15 residues. Germline loops: CDR1 MNHEY, CDR2 SVGAGI. The CDR3 protein is CASSSPGQGFNTQYF. CDR3 DNA sequence: TGTGCCAGCAGTTCCCCGGGACAGGGTTTTAATACGCAGTATTTT.

The chain uses TRBV30 and TRBJ1-6; D not certain. V lost 3 bases, J lost 7 bases, and 10 bases lay in between. This CDR3 contains 13 residues. Germline assignment: CDR1 GTSNPN and CDR2 SVGIG (reference sequence). The CDR3 nucleotides read TGTGCCTGGAGGGGGTTAGGAAATTCACCCCTCCACTTT. Its translation: CAWRGLGNSPLHF.

This chain connects TRBV9 to TRBJ1-1, with D possibly being TRBD1 (5 bases). The CDR3 length is 15 residues. CDR1 is SGDLS and CDR2 is YYNGEE in the germline V gene. V lost 0 bases and J 5 bases, leaving 14 bases between the germline ends. The CDR3 DNA sequence: TGTGCCAGCAGCGTAGGTGTCCAGGGTTATACTGAAGCTTTCTTT. This sequence encodes CASSVGVQGYTEAFF. Drawing the rest from reference TRBV9 and TRBJ1-1, the complete variable domain is DSGVTQTPKHLITATGQRVTLRCSPRSGDLSVYWYQQSLDQGLQFLIQYYNGEERAKGNILERFSAQQFPDLHSELNLSSLELGDSALYFCASSVGVQGYTEAFFGQGTRLTVV.

The V call is TRBV7-9, the J call TRBJ1-6; TRBD1 matches at 9 bases. J was trimmed by 8 bases and V by 3 bases; bases with no gene match: 5. This CDR3 region has 15 residues. Germline V CDR1 and CDR2: SEHNR, FQNEAQ (reference sequence). The CDR3 reads CASSFTTGGYSPLHF. The CDR3 nucleotides are TGTGCCAGCAGCTTTACCACAGGGGGCTATTCACCCCTCCACTTT.

The chain links TRBV27 to TRBJ1-1; 9 bases agree with TRBD1. From germline, CDR1 is MNHEY and CDR2 SMNVEV (reference sequence). This CDR3 is 14 amino acids long. J was trimmed by 6 bases and V by 2 bases; bases with no gene match: 4. CDR3 region: CASSLGTGWPEAFF. The DNA of the CDR3 is TGTGCCAGCAGTTTAGGGACAGGGTGGCCTGAAGCTTTCTTT.

The chain has TRBV7-2 and TRBJ1-4; D is perhaps TRBD1 (6 bases). CDR1 is SGHTA and CDR2 is FQGNSA in the germline V gene. The CDR3 runs 15 residues. V lost 5 bases and J 5 bases, leaving 15 bases between the germline ends. The chain's CDR3 is CASSPSGGANEKLFF. DNA for the CDR3: TGTGCCAGCAGCCCGTCTGGGGGGGCGAATGAAAAACTGTTTTTT.

The chain recombines TRBV6-1 with TRBJ1-2, with D unclear. CDR3 length: 16 amino acids. Germline CDR1 MNHNS, CDR2 SASEGT. Trimming stripped 1 base from V and 4 bases from J, with 16 bases between. The chain's CDR3 is CASSEGVRTLGYGYTF. CDR3 in DNA: TGTGCCAGCAGTGAAGGGGTGAGGACCCTAGGCTATGGCTACACCTTC.

The V gene is TRBV4-3, the J gene TRBJ1-4; no definite D call. Trimming cost V 1 base and J 2 bases, with 11 bases left between them. In germline, CDR1 is LGHNA, CDR2 YSLEER. The CDR3 runs to 16 residues. DNA for the CDR3: TGCGCCAGCAGCCAAGGAAGTGGGTTTACTAATGAAAAACTGTTTTTT. It translates to CASSQGSGFTNEKLFF.

The rearrangement uses TRBV7-2 and TRBJ2-7; TRBD1 matches at 8 bases. The CDR3 totals 16 residues. Looked up from germline, CDR1 is SGHTA and CDR2 is FQGNSA. J gave up 1 base and V 5 bases, and 10 bases lay outside the gene matches. The CDR3 coding sequence is TGTGCCAGCAGCACGTGGGGACAGGTGCCATCCTACGAGCAGTACTTC. It yields the protein CASSTWGQVPSYEQYF.

The J gene is TRBJ1-6, the V gene TRBV27, with D uncertain. From germline, CDR1 is MNHEY and CDR2 SMNVEV (reference sequence). Deletions cut 5 bases from V and 1 base from J, with 15 bases between. The CDR3 is 17 residues long. CDR3 coding DNA: TGTGCCAGCAGTCCTCTGGCACCTTTTTCCTATAATTCACCCCTCCACTTT. Protein sequence: CASSPLAPFSYNSPLHF.

The rearrangement uses TRBV9 and TRBJ1-3; D uncertain. Germline values: CDR1 SGDLS, CDR2 YYNGEE. V was shortened by 1 base and J by 5 bases, with 10 bases between the two germline ends. The CDR3 sequence is 14 residues long. The CDR3 DNA follows: TGTGCCAGCAGCGTAACCTTTGAGAGAAACACCATATATTTT. Its protein is CASSVTFERNTIYF.

This clone has just one count. The V gene is TRBV6-2 or TRBV6-3, the J gene TRBJ2-1; 12 bases are a match to TRBD1. Germline lookup yields CDR1 MNHEY and CDR2 SVGEGT. The CDR3 has 20 amino acids. The trim removed 2 bases at V and 0 bases at J, leaving 11 bases unmatched. CDR3 residues: CASSYPGTGGFFSSYNEQFF. CDR3 sequence (DNA): TGTGCCAGCAGTTACCCGGGGACAGGGGGCTTTTTCAGCTCCTACAATGAGCAGTTCTTC.

This clone has only one observation. The rearrangement joins TRBV5-4 to TRBJ2-3; TRBD1 or TRBD2 may be the D gene (5 bases each). Germline CDR1 is SGHNT and CDR2 is YYREEE (reference sequence). The CDR3 consists of 15 residues. Trimming removed 6 bases from V and 0 bases from J, with 14 bases in between. The CDR3 DNA is TGTGCCAGCATCTTTAGGGGAGCTAGCACAGATACGCAGTATTTT. Protein sequence: CASIFRGASTDTQYF.